The 17 T cell receptor beta chains in this list originate from one sample, sequenced in a study of shared clonotypes between healthy human individuals. Repertoires were generated with immunoSEQ multiplex PCR, while TCRdb's copy carries only in-frame clones and drops some. The sample comprises some 980,000 clones, 76% of which are singletons, and nearly 1.5% rests with the top ten. Sample: memory CD4+ T cells sorted from blood. As for subset: CD45RA-negative fraction. These receptors came from a man aged 18 to 35 in good health.

V and J are TRBV5-1 and TRBJ2-3, with a tentative D call TRBD1 (5 bases). V lost 5 bases to trimming and J lost 0 bases, with 13 bases between them. The CDR3 is 15 residues long. Germline CDR1 and CDR2: SGHRS and YFSETQ. The CDR3 loop reads CASSPRAYSTDTQYF. The CDR3 DNA follows: TGCGCCAGCAGTCCCAGGGCGTATAGCACAGATACGCAGTATTTT.

The chain joins TRBV7-8 to TRBJ2-5; 7 nucleotides agree with TRBD1. Losses at the gene ends were 5 bases for V and 0 bases for J; bases not matched to a gene: 3. CDR3 length: 14 amino acids. Germline CDR1 SGHVS, CDR2 FQNEAQ. The CDR3 region has the DNA TGTGCCAGCAGCAGAGACAGGGACCAAGAGACCCAGTACTTC. Amino acids: CASSRDRDQETQYF. The full variable domain, completed using reference TRBV7-8 and TRBJ2-5, is GAGVSQSPRYKVAKRGQDVALRCDPISGHVSLFWYQQALGQGPEFLTYFQNEAQLDKSGLPSDRFFAERPEGSVSTLKIQRTQQEDSAVYLCASSRDRDQETQYFGPGTRLLVL.

The chain uses TRBV19 and TRBJ2-1; a weak D match, TRBD2 (6 bases). The CDR3 has 14 residues. The V gene's germline CDR1 is LNHDA and CDR2 SQIVND (reference sequence). V gave up 8 bases and J gave up 0 bases, with 11 bases separating them. The CDR3 loop reads CASCAGISYNEQFF. The CDR3 DNA reads as TGTGCCAGTTGTGCGGGGATCTCCTACAATGAGCAGTTCTTC.

The V and J genes are TRBV30 and TRBJ2-5; the D gene is possibly TRBD2 (5 bases). Germline V CDR1 and CDR2: GTSNPN, SVGIG (reference sequence). This CDR3 comprises 14 residues. V gave up 0 bases and J gave up 1 base, with 9 bases separating them. The CDR3 DNA reads TGTGCCTGGAGTGTACTAGGGCCCCAAGAGACCCAGTACTTC. This translates into CAWSVLGPQETQYF.

The chain links TRBV2 to TRBJ2-3, with unresolved D. The CDR3 has 14 amino acids. Trimming left V 4 bases short and J 1 base short, with 9 bases between. Germline assignment: CDR1 SNHLY and CDR2 FYNNEI. The CDR3 sequence is CASSVDTGTDTQYF. DNA for the CDR3: TGTGCCAGCAGTGTCGACACTGGCACAGATACGCAGTATTTT.

The V call is TRBV5-1, the J call TRBJ2-7; 9 bases line up with TRBD1. Per germline, CDR1 SGHRS and CDR2 YFSETQ. The CDR3 is 15 amino acids. Losses at the gene ends were 4 bases for V and 3 bases for J; bases not matched to a gene: 8. The DNA of the CDR3 is TGCGCCAGCAGCCCCTGGACAGGGGCGATCTACGAGCAGTACTTC. Translation: CASSPWTGAIYEQYF.

A few counts support this clone. V and J are TRBV27 and TRBJ1-6; maybe TRBD1 (5 bases). Germline assignment: CDR1 MNHEY and CDR2 SMNVEV (reference sequence). The CDR3 consists of 14 residues. V was clipped by 8 bases and J by 5 bases, with 13 bases between them. The CDR3 DNA reads as TGTGCCAGCGGGGACGGATGGAATAATTCACCCCTCCACTTT. Protein sequence: CASGDGWNNSPLHF.

This sequence joins TRBV13 and TRBJ1-2; D possibly corresponds to TRBD1 (6 bases). The CDR3 runs 15 residues. V lost 1 base and J lost 7, with 16 bases in between. Germline CDR1 reads PRHDT; CDR2 reads FYEKMQ (reference sequence). This CDR3 reads CASSLESGASSGYTF. The CDR3 coding sequence is TGTGCCAGCAGCTTAGAGTCAGGGGCGTCTTCTGGCTACACCTTC. Together with reference TRBV13 and TRBJ1-2, the CDR3 gives the full variable domain: AAGVIQSPRHLIKEKRETATLKCYPIPRHDTVYWYQQGPGQDPQFLISFYEKMQSDKGSIPDRFSAQQFSDYHSELNMSSLELGDSALYFCASSLESGASSGYTFGSGTRLTVV.

The chain employs TRBV25-1 and TRBJ2-1; 10 positions match TRBD1. Germline V gene sequence: CDR1 MGHDK, CDR2 SYGVNS. Trimming cost V 7 bases and J 9 bases; bases outside gene matches: 9. The CDR3 runs to 14 residues. The CDR3 bases are TGTGCCAGCATACAGGGGACAGGGGTAAGTGAGCAGTTCTTC. It encodes CASIQGTGVSEQFF.

The V call is TRBV10-2, the J call TRBJ2-1; D unclear. There are 14 residues in the CDR3. Trimming removed 5 bases at V and 0 bases at J, with 8 bases between. Germline V lookup: CDR1 WSHSY, CDR2 SAAADI. CDR3 loop: CASSPDPSYNEQFF. As DNA, the CDR3 is TGCGCCAGCAGTCCAGACCCCTCCTACAATGAGCAGTTCTTC.

V and J are TRBV30 and TRBJ1-1; D ambiguous. The CDR3 length is 15 residues. The V and J ends lost 6 bases and 4 bases respectively, with 21 bases between them. Germline V gives CDR1 GTSNPN, CDR2 SVGIG (reference sequence). This CDR3 is CACQPGRRIATEAFF. In DNA form, the CDR3 reads TGTGCCTGTCAGCCGGGGAGAAGAATTGCCACTGAAGCTTTCTTT.

The rearrangement uses TRBV2 and TRBJ2-3, with 8 bases identical to TRBD1. This CDR3 contains 13 residues. Per the germline V gene, CDR1 is SNHLY and CDR2 is FYNNEI. V was clipped by 1 base and J by 10 bases; unmatched bases: 4. DNA of the CDR3: TGTGCCAGCAGTGAAGGGACAGGGTCCTCGCAGTATTTT. Its protein is CASSEGTGSSQYF.

The V and J genes are TRBV7-2 and TRBJ2-5; the D gene could be TRBD1 or TRBD2 (5 bases each). The CDR3 length is 14 residues. Germline CDR1 is SGHTA and CDR2 is FQGNSA. V was trimmed by 1 base and J by 5 bases, leaving 11 bases between them. The CDR3: CASSLDPGSETQYF. As DNA, the CDR3 is TGTGCCAGCAGCTTAGATCCAGGGAGCGAGACCCAGTACTTC.

This sequence joins TRBV30 and TRBJ1-5; no reliable D call. V lost 2 bases and J lost 2, with 7 bases in between. The CDR3 totals 13 residues. In germline, CDR1 is GTSNPN, CDR2 SVGIG (reference sequence). CDR3 amino acids: CAWSQIRNQPQHF. The CDR3 DNA sequence: TGTGCCTGGAGTCAGATCCGCAATCAGCCCCAGCATTTT.

A word on this clone: Other DNA variants within this sample encode the same CDR3. The V call is TRBV4-3, the J call TRBJ2-1, with D possibly being TRBD2 (6 bases). Looked up from germline, CDR1 is LGHNA and CDR2 is YSLEER. The V and J ends lost 3 bases and 0 bases respectively, with 9 bases between them. This CDR3 contains 15 residues. Here the CDR3 reads CASSQGGYSYNEQFF. The CDR3 nucleotides are TGCGCCAGCAGCCAGGGAGGATACTCCTACAATGAGCAGTTCTTC.

This clone was seen once. The V gene is TRBV11-3, the J gene TRBJ2-1; D may match TRBD1 or TRBD2 (5 bases each). The V gene lost 5 bases and the J gene lost 8 bases, with 16 bases spanning the gap. In germline, CDR1 is SGHNT, CDR2 YENEEA. CDR3 size: 14 residues. The CDR3 region is CASSQSDRGYEQFF. The CDR3 coding sequence is TGTGCCAGCAGCCAATCCGACCGGGGCTATGAGCAGTTCTTC.

This rearrangement joins TRBV29-1 to TRBJ2-1; 7 bases are a match to TRBD2. From germline, CDR1 is SQVTM and CDR2 ANQGSEA. The CDR3 runs 14 residues. J was trimmed by 3 bases and V by 7 bases; bases with no gene match: 9. CDR3 in amino acids: CSATPGLIYNEQFF. The CDR3 nucleotides read TGCAGCGCTACCCCGGGACTAATCTACAATGAGCAGTTCTTC.